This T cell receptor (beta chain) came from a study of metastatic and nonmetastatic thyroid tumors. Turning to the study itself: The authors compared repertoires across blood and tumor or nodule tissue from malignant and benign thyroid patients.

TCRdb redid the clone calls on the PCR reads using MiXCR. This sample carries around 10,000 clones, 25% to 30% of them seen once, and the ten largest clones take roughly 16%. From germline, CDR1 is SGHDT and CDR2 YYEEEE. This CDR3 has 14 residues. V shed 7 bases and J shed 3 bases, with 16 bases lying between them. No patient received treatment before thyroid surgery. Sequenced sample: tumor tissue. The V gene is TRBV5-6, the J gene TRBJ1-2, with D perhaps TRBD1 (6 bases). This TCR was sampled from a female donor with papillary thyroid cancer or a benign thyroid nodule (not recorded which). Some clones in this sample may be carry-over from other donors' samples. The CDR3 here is CASAPWPGDYGYTF. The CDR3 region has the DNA TGTGCCAGCGCGCCATGGCCAGGGGACTATGGCTACACCTTC.